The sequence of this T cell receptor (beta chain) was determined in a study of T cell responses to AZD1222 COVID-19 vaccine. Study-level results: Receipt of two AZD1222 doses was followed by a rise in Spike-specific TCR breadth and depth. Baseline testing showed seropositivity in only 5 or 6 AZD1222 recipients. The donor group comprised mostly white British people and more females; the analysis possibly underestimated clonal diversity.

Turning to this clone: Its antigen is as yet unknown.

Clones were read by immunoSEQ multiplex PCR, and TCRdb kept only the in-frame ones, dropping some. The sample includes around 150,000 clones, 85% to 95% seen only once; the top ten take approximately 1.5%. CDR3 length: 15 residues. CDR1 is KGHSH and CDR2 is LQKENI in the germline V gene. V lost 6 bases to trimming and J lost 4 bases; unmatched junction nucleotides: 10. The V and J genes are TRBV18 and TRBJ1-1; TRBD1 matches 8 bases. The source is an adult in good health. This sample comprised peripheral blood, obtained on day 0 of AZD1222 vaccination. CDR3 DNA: TGTGCCAGCTCTCTACAGGGGGATGAGGTCACTGAAGCTTTCTTT. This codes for CASSLQGDEVTEAFF.